These 17 T cell receptor beta chains originate from one sample sequenced in a study of cytomegalovirus exposure and HLA in healthy donors. The PCR used 60 Vbeta and 13 Jbeta primers. Clones were read by immunoSEQ multiplex PCR, and TCRdb kept only the in-frame ones, dropping some. The sample lists about 87,000 clones, approximately 69% occurring once. Sequencing input: PBMCs. These receptors were obtained from a young man in good health and CMV-seropositive.

J is TRBJ2-3 and V is TRBV6-5; TRBD2 might be the D (5 bases). This CDR3 has 15 residues. Trimming shortened V by 0 bases and J by 0 bases, and 7 bases separated the two germline ends. CDR1 and CDR2 from the germline V gene are MNHEY and SVGAGI. CDR3 sequence: CASSYSGRSTDTQYF. The DNA for the CDR3 is TGTGCCAGCAGTTACTCTGGGAGAAGCACAGATACGCAGTATTTT.

The V gene is TRBV2, the J gene TRBJ1-5, with D perhaps matching TRBD1 (5 bases). The V end was cut by 4 bases, the J end by 4 bases, with 20 bases between. Germline-derived CDR1 and CDR2 are SNHLY and FYNNEI. CDR3 length: 17 residues. The CDR3 bases are TGTGCCAGCAGTGGGTTCTTGCGGGGGTACGTGAATCAGCCCCAGCATTTT. This encodes CASSGFLRGYVNQPQHF.

The table lists this clone with a few counts. The V call is TRBV4-1, the J call TRBJ1-4; D remains ambiguous. V lost 0 bases and J 5 bases, leaving 7 bases between the germline ends. The CDR3 length is 14 residues. Per the germline V gene, CDR1 is MGHRA and CDR2 is YSYEKL. The CDR3 loop is CASSQDGRNEKLFF. CDR3 nucleotides: TGCGCCAGCAGCCAAGACGGCAGGAATGAAAAACTGTTTTTT.

This chain uses TRBV18 with TRBJ2-7, with TRBD1 matching 9 bases. Germline V lookup: CDR1 KGHSH, CDR2 LQKENI. The CDR3 extends over 17 amino acids. V shed 3 bases, J shed 3 bases, and the junction held 12 bases outside the gene matches. DNA for the CDR3: TGTGCCAGCTCACCGGGACAGGGCCTCGAGGGACTCTACGAGCAGTACTTC. Translating it yields CASSPGQGLEGLYEQYF.

V usage is TRBV29-1 and J usage is TRBJ2-7, with TRBD2 as a possible D gene (5 bases). V was clipped by 4 bases and J by 5 bases, with 9 bases between them. Germline V gives CDR1 SQVTM, CDR2 ANQGSEA. The CDR3 extends over 11 amino acids. The CDR3 DNA sequence: TGCAGCGTTGCGCGGGTCGACGAGCAGTACTTC. Its protein product is CSVARVDEQYF.

Here the CDR3 reads CASSTGQGGDQPQHF. CDR3 bases: TGTGCCAGCAGCACCGGACAGGGAGGGGATCAGCCCCAGCATTTT. The V and J genes are TRBV9 and TRBJ1-5; 8 positions agree with TRBD1. Germline CDR1 SGDLS, CDR2 YYNGEE. This CDR3 comprises 15 residues. V shed 4 bases and J 5 bases; nucleotides not matched to a gene: 8.

This clone was recorded a few times. The junction differs from germline at one of its ends, possibly a read error. The rearrangement uses TRBV10-2 and TRBJ2-2, with 8 bases matching TRBD2. This CDR3 is 14 amino acids long. Germline V CDR1 and CDR2: WSHSY, SAAADI. CDR3 sequence: CASIESGGFGELFF. The CDR3 DNA reads as TGCGCCAGCATTGAGAGCGGGGGTTTTGGGGAGCTGTTTTTT.

The chain carries TRBV19 and TRBJ1-3, with D hard to call. V shed 10 bases and J shed 7 bases, with 17 bases lying between them. The CDR3 has 13 amino acids. Germline V gives CDR1 LNHDA, CDR2 SQIVND (reference sequence). CDR3 amino acids: CATSPGELNTIYF. CDR3 nucleotides: TGTGCCACCTCCCCGGGAGAGTTGAACACCATATATTTT.

V is TRBV5-6 and J is TRBJ2-7; D is uncertain. V gave up 2 bases and J gave up 0 bases, with 6 bases separating them. CDR1 is SGHDT and CDR2 is YYEEEE in the germline V gene. The length of the CDR3 is 13 residues. The CDR3 protein is CASSFIDSYEQYF. The CDR3 DNA follows: TGTGCCAGCAGCTTCATAGACTCCTACGAGCAGTACTTC.

J is TRBJ1-2 and V is TRBV6-1; a possible D gene is TRBD1 (5 bases). The germline V gene encodes CDR1 MNHNS and CDR2 SASEGT. The CDR3 has 15 amino acids. V lost 2 bases and J 6 bases, leaving 16 bases between the germline ends. CDR3 amino acids: CASSESRAGYDGYTF. For the CDR3, the DNA is TGTGCCAGCAGTGAAAGCAGGGCAGGGTATGATGGCTACACCTTC.

This rearrangement joins TRBV27 to TRBJ2-7; TRBD2 agrees at 12 bases. V shed 5 bases and J 2 bases; nucleotides not matched to a gene: 7. Germline V gene data show CDR1 as MNHEY and CDR2 as SMNVEV (reference sequence). This CDR3 region has 16 residues. CDR3 DNA: TGTGCCAGCAGTCTAACTAGCGGGGGGCCTCCCTACGAGCAGTACTTC. Its translation is CASSLTSGGPPYEQYF.

The V call is TRBV30, the J call TRBJ2-2; 7 bases agree with TRBD2. From germline, CDR1 is GTSNPN and CDR2 SVGIG (reference sequence). The CDR3 has 14 amino acids. V shed 5 bases, J shed 1 base, and the junction held 4 bases outside the gene matches. The DNA of the CDR3 is TGTGCCTGGTCCGGGACTAAGAACACCGGGGAGCTGTTTTTT. Amino acids: CAWSGTKNTGELFF.

V and J are TRBV19 and TRBJ1-5; TRBD1 matches at 7 bases. J was trimmed by 4 bases and V by 7 bases; bases with no gene match: 7. Germline V gene data show CDR1 as LNHDA and CDR2 as SQIVND (reference sequence). The CDR3 covers 14 residues. CDR3: CASNRGQVNQPQHF. The DNA for the CDR3 is TGTGCCAGTAACAGGGGCCAAGTGAATCAGCCCCAGCATTTT.

The chain is built from TRBV19 and TRBJ1-1, with D unresolved. Germline CDR1 LNHDA, CDR2 SQIVND (reference sequence). CDR3 length: 17 amino acids. V was pared by 6 bases and J by 1 base, with 21 bases between. The CDR3 spells CASSHILYGLANTEAFF. CDR3 DNA: TGTGCCAGTAGCCATATACTTTATGGGCTTGCGAACACTGAAGCTTTCTTT.

The V call is TRBV5-4, the J call TRBJ1-2; D uncertain. CDR1 and CDR2 (germline): SGHNT, YYREEE (reference sequence). Trimming removed 0 bases at V and 2 bases at J, with 5 bases between. The CDR3 runs to 13 residues. The CDR3 coding sequence is TGTGCCAGCAGCTTGGACGGGAACTATGGCTACACCTTC. This sequence encodes CASSLDGNYGYTF. The whole variable domain, filled in from reference TRBV5-4 and TRBJ1-2, reads ETGVTQSPTHLIKTRGQQVTLRCSSQSGHNTVSWYQQALGQGPQFIFQYYREEENGRGNFPPRFSGLQFPNYSSELNVNALELDDSALYLCASSLDGNYGYTFGSGTRLTVV.

In this sample, this clone turned up a few times. The chain employs TRBV2 and TRBJ1-1; 7 positions match TRBD1. V gave up 3 bases and J gave up 3 bases; unmatched junction bases: 16. Germline V lookup: CDR1 SNHLY, CDR2 FYNNEI. CDR3 length: 18 amino acids. The CDR3 spells CASSEGAGGQSLDTEAFF. The CDR3 region has the DNA TGTGCCAGCAGTGAGGGGGCAGGGGGACAGTCTTTGGACACTGAAGCTTTCTTT.

The CDR3 DNA reads TGTGCCAGCAGTAGCCAGGGCGCTGGGGCCAACGTCCTGACTTTC. It translates to CASSSQGAGANVLTF. The V call is TRBV2, the J call TRBJ2-6; TRBD1 might be the D (5 bases). This CDR3 comprises 15 residues. V gave up 5 bases and J gave up 2 bases, with 10 bases separating them. Germline loops: CDR1 SNHLY, CDR2 FYNNEI.